The sequence of this T cell receptor (beta chain) was determined in a study of T cells after yellow fever vaccination. Findings and limits, study-wide: Among all clonotypes, a small share was observed in both CD4 and CD8 compartments. After the booster, roughly 96% of CD4 and more than 75% of CD8 primary-response clones were re-detected.

This clonotype was detected a few times. What it binds is unknown. As TCR cDNA was made by 5'RACE template switching, a universal primer site and UMIs were added. TCRdb called the 5' RACE reads again in MiXCR, with one record for every CDR3 protein. The sample has 140,000 to 150,000 distinct CDR3 sequences; 6.6% are singletons. Here the sequenced sample was CD4+ T cells sorted from PBMCs, taken 10 days after the yellow fever booster vaccination. This TCR came from a man aged 25 to 40 who received the YFV17D yellow fever vaccine.

CDR3 sequence: CAWSVPEETQYF. CDR3 nucleotides: TGTGCCTGGAGTGTACCAGAAGAGACCCAGTACTTC. V is TRBV30 and J is TRBJ2-5, with D unresolved. CDR3 length: 12 residues. The germline V and J ends were trimmed by 0 bases and 3 bases, with 5 bases remaining between them. Germline CDR1 reads GTSNPN; CDR2 reads SVGIG (reference sequence). Filled out from reference TRBV30 and TRBJ2-5, the complete variable domain reads SQTIHQWPATLVQPVGSPLSLECTVEGTSNPNLYWYRQAAGRGLQLLFYSVGIGQISSEVPQNLSASRPQDRQFILSSKKLLLSDSGFYLCAWSVPEETQYFGPGTRLLVL.